The T cell receptor beta chain under discussion was sequenced for a study of cytotoxic CD8 clonotypes in ibrutinib-treated CLL. Looking at the study overall: Included were 11 relapsed/refractory and roughly 15 treatment-naive patients, of whom approximately 18 were IGHV unmutated. Partial response was seen in approximately 24 patients and complete response in 2; after median around 5.5 years, about 15 stayed remitted, about 12 progressed.

V dropped 0 bases and J dropped 7 bases, with 12 bases sitting between them. The germline V gene has CDR1 LNHNV and CDR2 YYDKDF (reference sequence). This CDR3 is built from 14 residues. Generated by immunoSEQ multiplex PCR, the TCRdb table keeps only in-frame clones and is missing some. This table has about 68,000 clones, roughly 72% appearing once. Here the sequenced sample was PBMCs, taken after 12 months of ibrutinib treatment. The gene calls are TRBV15 and TRBJ1-2, with D unresolved. The receptor was derived from a human donor with chronic lymphocytic leukemia. CDR3 sequence reads: CATSRDRLLGGYTF. CDR3 nucleotide sequence: TGTGCCACCAGCAGAGATCGACTTTTGGGTGGCTACACCTTC. Looking up the rest from reference TRBV15 and TRBJ1-2 gives the full variable domain: DAMVIQNPRYQVTQFGKPVTLSCSQTLNHNVMYWYQQKSSQAPKLLFHYYDKDFNNEADTPDNFQSRRPNTSFCFLDIRSPGLGDTAMYLCATSRDRLLGGYTFGSGTRLTVV.